Listed below are T cell receptor beta chains from one sample, sequenced in a study of blood T cell repertoires in COVID-19. Libraries were prepared by immunoSEQ multiplex PCR; TCRdb keeps only in-frame clonotypes and omits some of them. The table lists fewer than 150,000 clones, more than 60% of them singletons. The sample consisted of peripheral blood. Every receptor here comes from a man between 45 and 60 years old with acute or convalescent COVID-19. The CDR3 runs from the conserved cysteine through the conserved F or W. Fields, in order: J gene, CDR3 length, clone size, D gene, V gene, CDR3 protein, CDR3 DNA. A D gene is named only where the DNA matches it firmly. Clone size is given for some rows only: seen once, a few or many times, or a class if the clone is expanded.

j_call: TRBJ2-7; cdr3_length: 16; clone_size: .; d_call: TRBD1; v_call: TRBV11-2; cdr3_aa: CASSLDRFVGTGEQYF; cdr3_nt: TGTGCCAGCAGCTTAGATAGGTTCGTGGGGACAGGAGAGCAGTACTTC
j_call: TRBJ1-1; cdr3_length: 17; clone_size: .; d_call: .; v_call: TRBV28; cdr3_aa: CASSLRGGAAMNTEAFF; cdr3_nt: TGTGCCAGCAGTTTAAGGGGAGGGGCTGCCATGAACACTGAAGCTTTCTTT
j_call: TRBJ2-7; cdr3_length: 15; clone_size: .; d_call: .; v_call: TRBV19; cdr3_aa: CASSTGASLIYEQYF; cdr3_nt: TGTGCCAGTAGTACAGGCGCGTCCTTGATCTACGAGCAGTACTTC
j_call: TRBJ2-1; cdr3_length: 15; clone_size: .; d_call: TRBD2; v_call: TRBV30; cdr3_aa: CAWRARGGSYNEQFF; cdr3_nt: TGTGCCTGGAGGGCGCGGGGGGGCTCCTACAATGAGCAGTTCTTC
j_call: TRBJ1-1; cdr3_length: 11; clone_size: .; d_call: TRBD1; v_call: TRBV20-1; cdr3_aa: CSRTGNTEAFF; cdr3_nt: TGCAGTCGGACAGGGAACACTGAAGCTTTCTTT
j_call: TRBJ2-5; cdr3_length: 13; clone_size: .; d_call: .; v_call: TRBV10-1; cdr3_aa: CASSESRAETQYF; cdr3_nt: TGCGCCAGCAGTGAGTCGAGAGCGGAGACCCAGTACTTC
j_call: TRBJ1-5; cdr3_length: 14; clone_size: few; d_call: TRBD1; v_call: TRBV2; cdr3_aa: CASRGQISNQPQHF; cdr3_nt: TGTGCCAGCAGGGGACAGATTAGCAATCAGCCCCAGCATTTT
j_call: TRBJ1-2; cdr3_length: 13; clone_size: .; d_call: TRBD1; v_call: TRBV2; cdr3_aa: CASRAGQAMRYTF; cdr3_nt: TGTGCCAGCAGAGCCGGACAGGCTATGCGCTACACCTTC
j_call: TRBJ2-3; cdr3_length: 15; clone_size: .; d_call: TRBD2; v_call: TRBV25-1; cdr3_aa: CASLLTSGSTDTQYF; cdr3_nt: TGTGCCAGCCTCCTTACTAGCGGCAGCACAGATACGCAGTATTTT
j_call: TRBJ1-2; cdr3_length: 12; clone_size: .; d_call: TRBD1; v_call: TRBV25-1; cdr3_aa: CASSIDRAGYTF; cdr3_nt: TGTGCCAGCAGTATCGACAGGGCTGGCTACACCTTC
j_call: TRBJ1-2; cdr3_length: 14; clone_size: .; d_call: .; v_call: TRBV7-9; cdr3_aa: CASSLGAFNYGYTF; cdr3_nt: TGTGCCAGCAGCTTAGGCGCCTTTAACTATGGCTACACCTTC
j_call: TRBJ1-2; cdr3_length: 14; clone_size: .; d_call: TRBD1; v_call: TRBV5-1; cdr3_aa: CASSQTGPNYGYTF; cdr3_nt: TGCGCCAGCAGTCAGACAGGGCCTAACTATGGCTACACCTTC
j_call: TRBJ2-2; cdr3_length: 14; clone_size: .; d_call: .; v_call: TRBV29-1; cdr3_aa: CSASGTSNTGELFF; cdr3_nt: TGCAGCGCTTCCGGGACATCGAACACCGGGGAGCTGTTTTTT
j_call: TRBJ2-3; cdr3_length: 17; clone_size: .; d_call: TRBD2; v_call: TRBV14; cdr3_aa: CASSQEFQREGPDTQYF; cdr3_nt: TGTGCCAGCAGCCAAGAGTTCCAGCGGGAGGGCCCGGATACGCAGTATTTT
j_call: TRBJ1-2; cdr3_length: 15; clone_size: .; d_call: TRBD1; v_call: TRBV11-2; cdr3_aa: CASSPLGQNLYGYTF; cdr3_nt: TGTGCCAGCAGCCCCCTGGGACAGAATCTATATGGCTACACCTTC
j_call: TRBJ2-7; cdr3_length: 14; clone_size: .; d_call: TRBD1; v_call: TRBV29-1; cdr3_aa: CSVDLGDRVSEQYF; cdr3_nt: TGCAGCGTTGATTTGGGGGACAGGGTGAGCGAGCAGTACTTC
j_call: TRBJ1-6; cdr3_length: 15; clone_size: few; d_call: .; v_call: TRBV5-1; cdr3_aa: CASSLEYSYNSPLHF; cdr3_nt: TGCGCCAGCAGCTTGGAATACTCCTATAATTCACCCCTCCACTTT
j_call: TRBJ2-1; cdr3_length: 14; clone_size: .; d_call: .; v_call: TRBV6-1; cdr3_aa: CASSLGGQYNEQFF; cdr3_nt: TGTGCCAGCAGCCTCGGGGGGCAATACAATGAGCAGTTCTTC
j_call: TRBJ2-1; cdr3_length: 16; clone_size: .; d_call: TRBD2; v_call: TRBV3-1/TRBV3-2; cdr3_aa: CASSHLAGGWYNEQFF; cdr3_nt: TGTGCCAGCAGCCACTTAGCGGGAGGCTGGTACAATGAGCAGTTCTTC
j_call: TRBJ2-1; cdr3_length: 13; clone_size: .; d_call: .; v_call: TRBV2; cdr3_aa: CATIKGGDNEQFF; cdr3_nt: TGTGCCACTATAAAAGGGGGGGACAATGAGCAGTTCTTC
j_call: TRBJ2-7; cdr3_length: 14; clone_size: .; d_call: .; v_call: TRBV29-1; cdr3_aa: CSAARGAYSYEQYF; cdr3_nt: TGCAGCGCAGCGCGGGGCGCCTACTCCTACGAGCAGTACTTC
j_call: TRBJ2-7; cdr3_length: 14; clone_size: .; d_call: TRBD1; v_call: TRBV12-5; cdr3_aa: CASAGDRGYCKQYF; cdr3_nt: TGTGCTAGTGCCGGGGACAGGGGCTATTGTAAGCAGTACTTC
j_call: TRBJ2-5; cdr3_length: 15; clone_size: .; d_call: TRBD2; v_call: TRBV5-4; cdr3_aa: CASSDYSGGGETQYF; cdr3_nt: TGTGCCAGCAGTGACTACAGCGGGGGAGGAGAGACCCAGTACTTC
j_call: TRBJ1-4; cdr3_length: 14; clone_size: .; d_call: .; v_call: TRBV2; cdr3_aa: CASSRNREGEKLFF; cdr3_nt: TGTGCCAGCAGTAGGAACAGGGAGGGTGAAAAACTGTTTTTT
j_call: TRBJ1-5; cdr3_length: 18; clone_size: .; d_call: .; v_call: TRBV4-1; cdr3_aa: CASSQGTVVPLGNQPQHF; cdr3_nt: TGCGCCAGCAGCCAAGGGACAGTGGTACCGCTGGGCAATCAGCCCCAGCATTTT
j_call: TRBJ2-1; cdr3_length: 19; clone_size: once; d_call: TRBD1; v_call: TRBV5-6; cdr3_aa: CASSPPGTGFLVSYNEQFF; cdr3_nt: TGTGCCAGCAGCCCCCCCGGGACAGGGTTTTTAGTTTCCTACAATGAGCAGTTCTTC
j_call: TRBJ2-3; cdr3_length: 16; clone_size: .; d_call: TRBD2; v_call: TRBV5-1; cdr3_aa: CASSLGLLAGEDTQYF; cdr3_nt: TGCGCCAGCAGCTTGGGCCTACTAGCGGGGGAAGATACGCAGTATTTT
j_call: TRBJ2-7; cdr3_length: 15; clone_size: .; d_call: TRBD1; v_call: TRBV28; cdr3_aa: CASSSQGQGRNEQYF; cdr3_nt: TGTGCCAGCAGTTCCCAGGGACAGGGGAGGAACGAGCAGTACTTC
j_call: TRBJ1-1; cdr3_length: 16; clone_size: few; d_call: TRBD1; v_call: TRBV7-9; cdr3_aa: CASSLTPGTGNTEAFF; cdr3_nt: TGTGCCAGCAGCTTAACTCCCGGGACAGGGAACACTGAAGCTTTCTTT
j_call: TRBJ2-5; cdr3_length: 13; clone_size: once; d_call: .; v_call: TRBV4-1; cdr3_aa: CASSQGLLETQYF; cdr3_nt: TGCGCCAGCAGCCAAGGACTACTAGAGACCCAGTACTTC
j_call: TRBJ1-6; cdr3_length: 15; clone_size: .; d_call: .; v_call: TRBV27; cdr3_aa: CASSLLRGDNSPLHF; cdr3_nt: TGTGCCAGCAGTTTGCTACGCGGGGATAATTCACCCCTCCACTTT
j_call: TRBJ1-2; cdr3_length: 13; clone_size: .; d_call: TRBD1; v_call: TRBV28; cdr3_aa: CASSPRDRGGYTF; cdr3_nt: TGTGCCAGCAGTCCCCGGGACAGGGGTGGCTACACCTTC
j_call: TRBJ1-2; cdr3_length: 15; clone_size: few; d_call: TRBD1; v_call: TRBV2; cdr3_aa: CATDHRDRGLRGYTF; cdr3_nt: TGTGCCACCGATCATAGGGACAGGGGGCTGAGAGGCTACACCTTC
j_call: TRBJ2-7; cdr3_length: 20; clone_size: .; d_call: TRBD2; v_call: TRBV18; cdr3_aa: CASSPRTSGGLSLGTYEQYF; cdr3_nt: TGTGCCAGCTCACCCCGGACTAGCGGGGGGCTCTCCCTTGGGACCTACGAGCAGTACTTC
j_call: TRBJ1-2; cdr3_length: 14; clone_size: .; d_call: TRBD1; v_call: TRBV15; cdr3_aa: CATSTTGGSGGYTF; cdr3_nt: TGTGCCACCAGCACAACAGGGGGAAGCGGTGGCTACACCTTC
j_call: TRBJ2-2; cdr3_length: 14; clone_size: once; d_call: .; v_call: TRBV3-1/TRBV3-2; cdr3_aa: CASSTQGLTGELFF; cdr3_nt: TGTGCCAGCAGCACACAGGGCCTCACCGGGGAGCTGTTTTTT
j_call: TRBJ1-5; cdr3_length: 13; clone_size: .; d_call: TRBD1; v_call: TRBV12-3/TRBV12-4; cdr3_aa: CASSLTGNQPQHF; cdr3_nt: TGTGCCAGCAGTTTGACAGGGAATCAGCCCCAGCATTTT
j_call: TRBJ2-1; cdr3_length: 11; clone_size: .; d_call: .; v_call: TRBV19; cdr3_aa: CAVSSYNEQFF; cdr3_nt: TGTGCCGTGAGCTCCTACAATGAGCAGTTCTTC
j_call: TRBJ2-3; cdr3_length: 18; clone_size: .; d_call: .; v_call: TRBV6-1; cdr3_aa: CASSEGRAGSTTTDTQYF; cdr3_nt: TGTGCCAGCAGTGAAGGTAGGGCGGGCTCAACAACCACAGATACGCAGTATTTT
j_call: TRBJ2-1; cdr3_length: 15; clone_size: .; d_call: .; v_call: TRBV7-2; cdr3_aa: CASSLADFSYNEQFF; cdr3_nt: TGTGCCAGCAGCTTAGCGGACTTCTCCTACAATGAGCAGTTCTTC
j_call: TRBJ2-1; cdr3_length: 15; clone_size: .; d_call: .; v_call: TRBV21-1; cdr3_aa: CASSKRRDRYNEQFF; cdr3_nt: TGTGCCAGCAGCAAAAGACGCGACAGGTACAATGAGCAGTTCTTC
j_call: TRBJ2-7; cdr3_length: 16; clone_size: once; d_call: TRBD2; v_call: TRBV5-1; cdr3_aa: CASSLHGAGGRYEQYF; cdr3_nt: TGCGCCAGCAGTCTGCATGGCGCGGGGGGGCGGTACGAGCAGTACTTC
j_call: TRBJ1-5; cdr3_length: 12; clone_size: .; d_call: .; v_call: TRBV24-1; cdr3_aa: CATSDPSGPQHF; cdr3_nt: TGTGCCACCAGTGATCCCTCAGGGCCCCAGCATTTT
j_call: TRBJ2-1; cdr3_length: 11; clone_size: .; d_call: .; v_call: TRBV5-1; cdr3_aa: CASSAGYEQFF; cdr3_nt: TGCGCCTCGTCGGCGGGGTATGAGCAGTTCTTC
j_call: TRBJ2-7; cdr3_length: 12; clone_size: .; d_call: .; v_call: TRBV12-3/TRBV12-4; cdr3_aa: CASTIGVYEQYF; cdr3_nt: TGTGCCAGCACCATAGGAGTCTACGAGCAGTACTTC
j_call: TRBJ2-7; cdr3_length: 11; clone_size: .; d_call: .; v_call: TRBV25-1; cdr3_aa: CASSGYKEQYF; cdr3_nt: TGTGCCAGCAGTGGATATAAAGAGCAGTACTTC
j_call: TRBJ1-1; cdr3_length: 15; clone_size: .; d_call: TRBD1; v_call: TRBV30; cdr3_aa: CAFESGTGEDTEAFF; cdr3_nt: TGTGCCTTCGAGTCCGGGACAGGGGAGGACACTGAAGCTTTCTTT
j_call: TRBJ1-5; cdr3_length: 15; clone_size: .; d_call: TRBD1; v_call: TRBV19; cdr3_aa: CASSYRDSSNQPQHF; cdr3_nt: TGTGCCAGTAGTTACCGGGACAGTAGCAATCAGCCCCAGCATTTT